The rows below give T cell receptor beta chains drawn from one sample of a study of shared clonotypes between healthy human individuals. Method: immunoSEQ multiplex PCR; TCRdb's copy keeps in-frame clones and lacks some. The table shows 2 million to 2.5 million clones, with 95% occurring only once. The sequenced material came from naive CD4+ T cells sorted from blood. The receptors shown here come from a man aged 18-30 years in good health. The CDR3 runs from the conserved cysteine through the conserved F or W. D genes are given only for firm matches. The size of a clone is reported for some rows only, either as once, few or many, or as a class for expanded clones.

d_gene	j_gene	len	v_gene	abundance	CDR3aa	CDR3nt
.	TRBJ1-2	13	TRBV5-1	once	CASSLESGTGYTF	TGCGCCAGCAGCTTGGAGTCAGGGACTGGCTACACCTTC
TRBD1	TRBJ1-1	15	TRBV6-1	.	CASSDLWTGSTEAFF	TGTGCCAGCAGTGACTTATGGACAGGGAGCACTGAAGCTTTCTTT
TRBD1	TRBJ2-6	16	TRBV30	.	CAWGPGTASGANVLTF	TGTGCCTGGGGACCCGGGACAGCCTCTGGGGCCAACGTCCTGACTTTC
TRBD2	TRBJ2-5	15	TRBV11-2	.	CASSLAGGGRETQYF	TGTGCCAGCAGCTTAGCGGGGGGAGGCCGAGAGACCCAGTACTTC
.	TRBJ2-1	14	TRBV2	.	CASTGSLAYNEQFF	TGTGCCAGCACAGGATCCTTAGCCTACAATGAGCAGTTCTTC
.	TRBJ2-7	13	TRBV30	.	CAWSGGTNYEQYF	TGTGCCTGGAGTGGCGGGACAAACTACGAGCAGTACTTC
.	TRBJ2-7	14	TRBV7-8	.	CASSLGVAGYEQYF	TGTGCCAGCAGCTTAGGGGTAGCAGGCTACGAGCAGTACTTC
TRBD1	TRBJ1-1	15	TRBV6-5	.	CASSYSRTGGTEAFF	TGTGCCAGCAGTTACTCGCGCACAGGGGGCACTGAAGCTTTCTTT
.	TRBJ1-6	14	TRBV10-3	.	CAIREGQSNSPLHF	TGTGCCATCAGGGAAGGCCAGTCTAATTCACCCCTCCACTTT
.	TRBJ2-3	14	TRBV5-1	.	CASRQGQSTDTQYF	TGCGCCAGCAGACAAGGACAGAGCACAGATACGCAGTATTTT
.	TRBJ1-3	16	TRBV2	.	CASSEQGLYSGNTIYF	TGTGCCAGCAGTGAACAGGGCCTCTACTCTGGAAACACCATATATTTT
TRBD1	TRBJ1-1	14	TRBV7-6	.	CASSFGQGNTEAFF	TGTGCCAGCAGCTTTGGACAGGGAAACACTGAAGCTTTCTTT
.	TRBJ2-1	14	TRBV18	.	CASSLLQGYNEQFF	TGTGCCAGCTCACTTCTACAGGGCTACAATGAGCAGTTCTTC
.	TRBJ1-1	12	TRBV30	.	CAWSGWGTEAFF	TGTGCCTGGAGTGGGTGGGGCACTGAAGCTTTCTTT
TRBD1	TRBJ1-2	12	TRBV28	many	CASRTTGYGYTF	TGTGCCAGCAGAACGACAGGGTATGGCTACACCTTC
.	TRBJ2-4	14	TRBV19	.	CASSMWQAKNIQYF	TGTGCCAGTAGTATGTGGCAAGCCAAAAACATTCAGTACTTC
TRBD1	TRBJ2-2	14	TRBV19	.	CASSLTGVTGELFF	TGTGCCAGTAGTCTAACAGGGGTTACCGGGGAGCTGTTTTTT
TRBD1	TRBJ1-5	16	TRBV5-1	.	CASSLDYRGSNQPQHF	TGCGCCAGCAGCTTGGATTACAGGGGTAGCAATCAGCCCCAGCATTTT
.	TRBJ1-2	10	TRBV2	.	CASGLYGYTF	TGTGCCAGCGGGCTCTATGGCTACACCTTC
TRBD2	TRBJ2-2	16	TRBV27	.	CASSLRGLADTGELFF	TGTGCCAGCAGTTTGAGGGGACTAGCGGACACCGGGGAGCTGTTTTTT
TRBD1	TRBJ2-7	14	TRBV6-1	.	CASTGGVFAYEQYF	TGTGCCAGCACAGGGGGCGTCTTCGCCTACGAGCAGTACTTC
.	TRBJ1-4	18	TRBV7-9	few	CASSLPSGGASTNEKLFF	TGTGCCAGCAGCTTACCTTCGGGGGGCGCTTCAACTAATGAAAAACTGTTTTTT
.	TRBJ2-5	12	TRBV30	.	CAWSVLGETQYF	TGTGCCTGGAGTGTACTGGGAGAGACCCAGTACTTC
.	TRBJ2-3	16	TRBV11-2	.	CASSLAGLSSTDTQYF	TGTGCCAGCAGCTTAGCAGGCCTATCCAGCACAGATACGCAGTATTTT
TRBD1	TRBJ1-2	15	TRBV6-1	.	CASSGYPGQGKGYTF	TGTGCCAGCAGTGGATACCCGGGACAGGGAAAGGGCTACACCTTC
.	TRBJ1-1	15	TRBV10-3	.	CAISESSPDLGGAFF	TGTGCCATCAGTGAGTCGAGCCCGGATCTCGGGGGAGCTTTCTTT
.	TRBJ1-5	13	TRBV2	.	CASSEDRDQPQHF	TGTGCCAGCAGTGAAGACAGGGATCAGCCCCAGCATTTT
.	TRBJ1-1	16	TRBV2	.	CASSDLTRGPNTEAFF	TGTGCCAGCAGTGATCTTACAAGGGGCCCGAACACTGAAGCTTTCTTT
.	TRBJ1-5	14	TRBV15	once	CATSRVEGNQPQHF	TGTGCCACCAGCAGAGTTGAGGGGAATCAGCCCCAGCATTTT